This T cell receptor beta chain was obtained from a study of OX40 agonist ivuxolimab in advanced cancers. Study context: Dose-escalation patients' cancers were hepatocellular carcinoma, melanoma, renal cell or head and neck cancer. Antecedent anti-PD-1, anti-PD-L1 or anti-CTLA-4 therapy was permissible, with roughly 36% having received some.

The length of the CDR3 is 12 residues. Trimming at V came to 8 bases and at J to 4 bases, leaving 4 bases not matched to a gene. Per the germline V gene, CDR1 is MDHEN and CDR2 is SYDVKM. TCRdb keeps only in-frame clones here, not all; method: immunoSEQ multiplex PCR. The top ten clones hold around 2.1% of a sample with 40,000 to 55,000 clones, 65% to 90% of them seen once. The TCR originated in an adult with an advanced solid tumor such as melanoma, head and neck, liver or kidney cancer. The sequenced sample was CD4+ or CD8+ T cells sorted from blood, obtained in a trial of the OX40 agonist ivuxolimab. The rearrangement links TRBV28 to TRBJ1-2; TRBD1 matches 7 bases. Here the CDR3 DNA reads TGTGCCAGCCGAGGGGGCCTCTATGGCTACACCTTC. Residues: CASRGGLYGYTF.